One sample yielded the 23 T cell receptor beta chains listed below, sequenced in a study of T cell repertoires in cytomegalovirus infection. These receptors' antigens are unknown. TCRdb independently ran MiXCR on the reads; one entry per CDR3 protein. Of hundreds of thousands of distinct CDR3 sequences in the sample, 25% to 35% were seen once. Sequenced material: cultured PBMCs, taken from culture after CMV antigen stimulation. The receptors were gathered from a human donor in good health (CMV status not recorded). Some clones in this sample may be carry-over from other donors' samples.

This rearrangement joins TRBV19 to TRBJ2-1; 9 nucleotides match TRBD2. Losses at the gene ends were 5 bases for V and 2 bases for J; bases not matched to a gene: 16. The CDR3 sequence is 19 residues long. The germline CDR1 and CDR2 sequences are LNHDA and SQIVND (reference sequence). This CDR3 is CASSVASSGSARPYNEQFF. DNA of the CDR3: TGTGCCAGTAGTGTCGCGAGTAGCGGGAGTGCGAGACCCTACAATGAGCAGTTCTTC. Variable domain in full (rest from reference TRBV19 and TRBJ2-1): DGGITQSPKYLFRKEGQNVTLSCEQNLNHDAMYWYRQDPGQGLRLIYYSQIVNDFQKGDIAEGYSVSREKKESFPLTVTSAQKNPTAFYLCASSVASSGSARPYNEQFFGPGTRLTVL.

The chain recombines TRBV7-2 with TRBJ1-4; 8 nucleotides line up with TRBD1. The V segment lost 4 bases and the J segment 1 base; nucleotides outside the gene matches: 11. Germline assignment: CDR1 SGHTA and CDR2 FQGNSA. The CDR3 covers 18 residues. CDR3 DNA: TGTGCCAGCAGCTCAAGTGGACAGGGCTATGGAACTAATGAAAAACTGTTTTTT. It specifies CASSSSGQGYGTNEKLFF.

This clonotype turned up a few times. The chain recombines TRBV5-4 with TRBJ1-6; 9 bases are shared with TRBD1. Trimming at V came to 2 bases and at J to 9 bases, leaving 9 bases not matched to a gene. In germline, CDR1 is SGHNT, CDR2 YYREEE (reference sequence). The CDR3 length is 16 residues. CDR3 sequence reads: CASSLQGATLSSPLHF. The CDR3 nucleotides are TGTGCCAGCAGCTTACAGGGGGCAACTCTCTCTTCACCCCTCCACTTT.

The gene calls are TRBV29-1 and TRBJ2-3; TRBD1 agrees at 9 bases. Germline loops: CDR1 SQVTM, CDR2 ANQGSEA. The CDR3 extends over 19 amino acids. The V gene end was trimmed by 0 bases and the J gene end by 3 bases; junction bases not matched to a gene: 16. CDR3 nucleotides: TGCAGCGTTGAAGATCCGTCGCGGCACGGGACAGGGCAGACAGATACGCAGTATTTT. It encodes CSVEDPSRHGTGQTDTQYF.

The rearrangement links TRBV30 to TRBJ2-1; D is uncertain. CDR3 size: 11 residues. Looked up from germline, CDR1 is GTSNPN and CDR2 is SVGIG (reference sequence). Trimming removed 4 bases at V and 6 bases at J, with 7 bases between. Here the CDR3 DNA reads TGTGCCTGGACCCGACCCAATGAGCAGTTCTTC. It encodes CAWTRPNEQFF.

The chain is built from TRBV6-1 and TRBJ2-1, with D maybe TRBD2 (7 bases). The CDR3 runs to 20 residues. V lost 2 bases, J lost 2 bases, and 25 bases lay in between. From germline, CDR1 is MNHNS and CDR2 SASEGT. For the CDR3, the DNA is TGTGCCAGCAGTGAATGGGGGCTAGCGGTACTCGCTAGTCCCTACAATGAGCAGTTCTTC. This gives the protein CASSEWGLAVLASPYNEQFF.

This clonotype was observed a handful of times. V usage is TRBV27 and J usage is TRBJ1-2; weak D call: TRBD1 (5 bases). Germline CDR1 MNHEY, CDR2 SMNVEV (reference sequence). The CDR3 loop spans 14 amino acids. V was clipped by 5 bases and J by 4 bases, with 14 bases between them. The CDR3 coding sequence is TGTGCCAGCAGTCCCAGTGGCAGGGTCTATGGCTACACCTTC. Protein: CASSPSGRVYGYTF.

J is TRBJ1-1 and V is TRBV5-4; 8 bases line up with TRBD1. The germline V gene has CDR1 SGHNT and CDR2 YYREEE (reference sequence). This CDR3 has 15 amino acids. V lost 1 base to trimming and J lost 4 bases; unmatched junction nucleotides: 6. In DNA, the CDR3 is TGTGCCAGCAGCTTGCCGACTCAGGGGGCCACTGAAGCTTTCTTT. As protein: CASSLPTQGATEAFF.

The rearrangement uses TRBV6-6 and TRBJ1-1; D is ambiguous. The length of the CDR3 is 14 residues. Per the germline V gene, CDR1 is MNHNY and CDR2 is SVGAGI (reference sequence). V was clipped by 9 bases and J by 2 bases, with 16 bases between them. The CDR3, as DNA: TGTGCCAGTAATCTTCGGGCAGCCAACACTGAAGCTTTCTTT. Translation gives CASNLRAANTEAFF.

The chain recombines TRBV10-3 with TRBJ2-5; D call uncertain. V lost 0 bases, J lost 7 bases, and 6 bases lay in between. The germline V gene has CDR1 ENHRY and CDR2 SYGVKD. The CDR3 extends over 12 amino acids. The CDR3 sequence: CAISESLGTQYF. CDR3 sequence (DNA): TGTGCCATCAGTGAGTCGTTGGGGACCCAGTACTTC.

Concerning this clonotype itself: A much larger clone differs by one base, so this may be a read error. The chain carries TRBV7-9 and TRBJ1-4; D gene uncertain. CDR1 and CDR2 from the germline V gene are SEHNR and FQNEAQ (reference sequence). This CDR3 has 16 amino acids. CDR3 DNA: TGTGCCAGCAGCTTAGGGACCGTCGCAACTAATGAAAAAGTGTTTTTT. It translates to CASSLGTVATNEKVFF. Complete variable domain (other parts from reference TRBV7-9 and TRBJ1-4): DTGVSQNPRHKITKRGQNVTFRCDPISEHNRLYWYRQTLGQGPEFLTYFQNEAQLEKSRLLSDRFSAERPKGSFSTLEIQRTEQGDSAMYLCASSLGTVATNEKVFFGSGTQLSVL.

The chain links TRBV24-1 to TRBJ1-1, with a tentative D call TRBD1 (5 bases). Trimming took off 2 bases at V and 7 bases at J, with 13 bases between the two ends. The germline V gene has CDR1 KGHDR and CDR2 SFDVKD. This CDR3 spans 14 amino acids. The CDR3 DNA reads TGTGCCACCAGTGATTCAAAGACAGTGTATGAAGCTTTCTTT. Its translation is CATSDSKTVYEAFF.

This sequence joins TRBV19 and TRBJ2-1, with D perhaps given as TRBD1 or TRBD2 (5 bases each). The CDR3 spans 14 residues. V was trimmed by 2 bases and J by 9 bases, leaving 14 bases between them. In germline, CDR1 is LNHDA, CDR2 SQIVND (reference sequence). In nucleotides, the CDR3 is TGTGCCAGTAGTATAAAGAGCGAGAGGGGTGAGCAGTTCTTC. Residues: CASSIKSERGEQFF.

Turning to this clonotype: This may arise from a read error, as a much more abundant clone is one base away. The V and J genes are TRBV7-8 and TRBJ2-1; 13 nucleotides line up with TRBD2. There are 16 residues in the CDR3. Germline CDR1 reads SGHVS; CDR2 reads FQNEAQ. CDR3 DNA sequence: TGTGTCAGCAGCTGGCAGACTAGCGGGGGGCTGTGGGAGCAGTTCTTC. Translating it yields CVSSWQTSGGLWEQFF. The whole variable domain, filled in from reference TRBV7-8 and TRBJ2-1, reads GAGVSQSPRYKVAKRGQDVALRCDPISGHVSLFWYQQALGQGPEFLTYFQNEAQLDKSGLPSDRFFAERPEGSVSTLKIQRTQQEDSAVYLCVSSWQTSGGLWEQFFGPGTRLTVL.

The genes are TRBV20-1 and TRBJ2-4; 7 positions match TRBD2. Germline CDR1 reads DFQATT; CDR2 reads SNEGSKA (reference sequence). CDR3 length: 17 residues. J gave up 3 bases and V 0 bases, and 11 bases lay outside the gene matches. CDR3 sequence: CSARDKLLAASKNIQYF. The CDR3 nucleotides read TGCAGTGCTAGAGACAAACTGCTAGCGGCTAGCAAAAACATTCAGTACTTC.

Only a few counts were recorded for this clonotype. The V call is TRBV7-6, the J call TRBJ2-1; unclear D gene. Germline V gene data show CDR1 as SGHVS and CDR2 as FNYEAQ. The CDR3 runs to 14 residues. V gave up 5 bases and J gave up 1 base, with 9 bases separating them. The CDR3, as DNA: TGTGCCAGCAGCCTATTGGGGTCCTACAATGAGCAGTTCTTC. It specifies CASSLLGSYNEQFF. The complete variable domain, with remaining parts taken from reference TRBV7-6 and TRBJ2-1, reads GAGVSQSPRYKVTKRGQDVALRCDPISGHVSLYWYRQALGQGPEFLTYFNYEAQQDKSGLPNDRFSAERPEGSISTLTIQRTEQRDSAMYRCASSLLGSYNEQFFGPGTRLTVL.

The sample holds a few counts of this clonotype. This sequence joins TRBV12-3 or TRBV12-4 and TRBJ1-4, with a possible D match to TRBD1 (6 bases). The length of the CDR3 is 14 residues. V was trimmed by 1 base and J by 6 bases, leaving 9 bases between them. The CDR3 region has the DNA TGTGCCAGCAGTTTAGTCGCAGGGGATGAAAAACTGTTTTTT. Translation: CASSLVAGDEKLFF.

This chain uses TRBV12-3 or TRBV12-4 with TRBJ1-1; D is undetermined. This CDR3 contains 15 residues. Trimming shortened V by 1 base and J by 0 bases, and 9 bases separated the two germline ends. The CDR3 spells CASSLDGKMNTEAFF. CDR3 DNA: TGTGCCAGCAGTTTAGATGGGAAAATGAACACTGAAGCTTTCTTT.

To note about this clonotype: Germline and junction disagree at one end, which may indicate a read error. This chain uses TRBV6-1 with TRBJ2-1, with TRBD2 matching over 10 bases. The CDR3 runs to 13 residues. Per germline, CDR1 MNHNS and CDR2 SASEGT. DNA for the CDR3: TGTGCCAGCAGTTGGCTAGCGGGAGAGGATAGGGTCTTC. This translates into CASSWLAGEDRVF.

J is TRBJ1-2 and V is TRBV20-1; D gene ambiguous. The CDR3 has 12 residues. Trimming pared 6 bases from V and 3 bases from J, leaving 11 bases between. CDR1 DFQATT and CDR2 SNEGSKA come from the germline V gene (reference sequence). The CDR3 here is CSARREDYGYTF. In DNA form, the CDR3 reads TGCAGTGCCCGAAGAGAGGACTATGGCTACACCTTC.

This chain joins TRBV7-9 and TRBJ2-7, with D perhaps TRBD1 or TRBD2 (5 bases each). With 4 bases removed from V and 3 bases from J, the gap between germline ends came to 19 bases. CDR3 length: 16 residues. The V gene's germline CDR1 is SEHNR and CDR2 FQNEAQ (reference sequence). The CDR3 DNA is TGTGCCAGCAGCTACACTCTCCGGGACCCATACTACGAGCAGTACTTC. Protein product: CASSYTLRDPYYEQYF.

The table lists this clonotype with many counts. The chain is built from TRBV7-8 and TRBJ2-5, with 9 bases that match TRBD2. The CDR3 has 16 residues. The V gene end was trimmed by 2 bases and the J gene end by 1 base; junction bases not matched to a gene: 5. Germline CDR1 SGHVS, CDR2 FQNEAQ. The CDR3 sequence is CASSLRVAGAQETQYF. For the CDR3, the DNA is TGTGCCAGCAGCTTAAGGGTAGCGGGGGCCCAAGAGACCCAGTACTTC.

This clonotype was recorded at least ten times. The chain joins TRBV7-2 to TRBJ2-3; 12 nucleotides match TRBD2. This CDR3 is 20 amino acids long. J lost 1 base, V lost 1 base, and 12 bases had no gene match. Germline assignment: CDR1 SGHTA and CDR2 FQGNSA. This chain's CDR3 is CASSLGALAGGPRGTDTQYF. CDR3 DNA sequence: TGTGCCAGCAGCTTAGGAGCGCTAGCGGGAGGGCCGCGGGGCACAGATACGCAGTATTTT.